This T cell receptor (beta chain) is from a study of regulatory T cells in long-lasting Graves disease. V was shortened by 4 bases and J by 3 bases, with 15 bases between the two germline ends. The CDR3 is made up of 15 amino acids. Germline CDR1 SEHNR, CDR2 FQNEAQ (reference sequence). Study-wide findings and caveats: Newly diagnosed Graves' patients had higher TCR diversity than persistent ones.

Time point: persistent/refractory GD, antithyroid drugs over 5 years with positive TRAb. RNA from PBMCs was the source of the TCR library. The sample holds many counts of this clonotype. Its antigen is as yet unknown. The authors built TCR beta libraries using iRepertoire HTBI primers and Arm-PCR of CDR3 regions. Authors' methods: Sample data revealed approximately 62 TRBV and 12 to 15 TRBJ segments. One entry per CDR3 protein results from TCRdb running MiXCR on the multiplex PCR reads. The V and J calls were determined by TCRdb, not by the authors. This table holds about 470,000 distinct CDR3 sequences, approximately 21% found once.

This rearrangement joins TRBV7-9 to TRBJ1-1, with unresolved D. This receptor was obtained from a female donor with Graves disease. Source: peripheral blood mononuclear cells (PBMCs), taken when the disease was refractory, from a patient treated with antithyroid drugs. The CDR3 nucleotides are TGTGCCAGCAGCTCCCTCCGAGGGAGGGACACTGAAGCTTTCTTT. Protein: CASSSLRGRDTEAFF.